This entry lists 17 T cell receptor beta chains sequenced from one sample in a study of blood T cells in healthy people across ages. Together with a sample-barcoded 5' primer, a J-beta primer mix was included in a second PCR lasting about 7 to 12 cycles. TCRdb passed the 5' RACE reads through MiXCR, listing each CDR3 protein once. The sample has around 1.5 million distinct CDR3 sequences, roughly 45% seen once. Sequencing input: blood. The receptors stem from a woman aged 18-29 years in good health.

The chain employs TRBV6-2 or TRBV6-3 and TRBJ2-5; 7 bases agree with TRBD1. The J call may be faulty, since TRBJ2-1 better matches the DNA end. This CDR3 region has 14 residues. Germline V gene data show CDR1 as MNHEY and CDR2 as SVGEGT. The CDR3 protein is CASSPGQRQETQFF. The CDR3 bases are TGTGCCAGCAGTCCGGGACAGAGACAAGAGACCCAGTTCTTC.

V is TRBV7-3 and J is TRBJ2-5, with 7 bases identical to TRBD2. The trim removed 1 base at V and 5 bases at J, leaving 4 bases unmatched. From germline, CDR1 is SGHTA and CDR2 FQGTGA. The CDR3 extends over 14 amino acids. The CDR3 here is CASSLNPAGETQYF. DNA of the CDR3: TGTGCCAGCAGCTTAAACCCAGCGGGGGAGACCCAGTACTTC.

This chain uses TRBV27 with TRBJ1-1; D gene uncertain. V lost 0 bases, J lost 0 bases, and 8 bases lay in between. There are 15 residues in the CDR3. CDR1 is MNHEY and CDR2 is SMNVEV in the germline V gene (reference sequence). CDR3 nucleotides: TGTGCCAGCAGTTTATCCCCAGTCATGAACACTGAAGCTTTCTTT. Its protein is CASSLSPVMNTEAFF.

This clonotype came up a few times. The chain is built from TRBV25-1 and TRBJ1-2, with 9 bases that match TRBD1. The CDR3 runs to 17 residues. V was clipped by 1 base and J by 7 bases; unmatched bases: 13. Looked up from germline, CDR1 is MGHDK and CDR2 is SYGVNS. CDR3 DNA sequence: TGTGCCAGCAGTGAATTTTTCCGGACAGGGGATGGTCGTGGCTACACCTTC. Encoded protein: CASSEFFRTGDGRGYTF.

The rearrangement joins TRBV6-1 to TRBJ2-5; D remains unclear. Germline V gene lookup returns CDR1 MNHNS and CDR2 SASEGT. Deletions cut 5 bases from V and 1 base from J, with 8 bases between. This CDR3 has 13 amino acids. CDR3 residues: CASSTRIQETQYF. CDR3 DNA: TGTGCCAGCAGTACCAGGATCCAAGAGACCCAGTACTTC.

The chain carries TRBV7-6 and TRBJ2-3; D tentatively fits TRBD1 or TRBD2 (5 bases each). CDR3 length: 16 amino acids. V shed 1 base and J shed 3 bases, with 14 bases lying between them. Germline-derived CDR1 and CDR2 are SGHVS and FNYEAQ. The chain's CDR3 is CASSLGPGTATDTQYF. The CDR3 coding sequence is TGTGCCAGCAGCTTAGGGCCGGGGACCGCGACAGATACGCAGTATTTT.

J is TRBJ2-1 and V is TRBV7-9; a weak D match, TRBD2 (6 bases). Germline V gives CDR1 SEHNR, CDR2 FQNEAQ (reference sequence). Trimming took 0 bases from V and 6 from J, leaving 15 bases between them. CDR3 length equals 16 residues. The CDR3 DNA reads as TGTGCCAGCAGCTTAGCGAGATCGGGGGTTGTCAATGAGCAGTTCTTC. This sequence encodes CASSLARSGVVNEQFF.

This chain links TRBV12-3 or TRBV12-4 with TRBJ2-5, with a tentative D call TRBD2 (7 bases). Trimming removed 8 bases from V and 3 bases from J, with 16 bases in between. The CDR3 totals 14 residues. CDR3 nucleotides: TGTGCCAGCGGGAAACAGGGAGGGGAAGAGACCCAGTACTTC. It specifies CASGKQGGEETQYF.

This clonotype occurred a few times. The V call is TRBV7-2, the J call TRBJ2-7; TRBD2 aligns across 11 bases. In germline, CDR1 is SGHTA, CDR2 FQGNSA. V shed 3 bases, J shed 3 bases, and the junction held 1 base outside the gene matches. This CDR3 contains 14 residues. CDR3 in amino acids: CASSFSGRDYEQYF. As DNA, the CDR3 is TGTGCCAGCAGCTTTAGCGGGAGGGACTACGAGCAGTACTTC.

This chain uses TRBV5-1 with TRBJ2-3; 9 bases align to TRBD2. The V gene end was trimmed by 1 base and the J gene end by 0 bases; junction bases not matched to a gene: 6. This CDR3 contains 17 residues. The germline V gene has CDR1 SGHRS and CDR2 YFSETQ. This CDR3 is CASSLSILAGSTDTQYF. DNA for the CDR3: TGCGCCAGCAGCTTGAGTATCCTAGCGGGGAGCACAGATACGCAGTATTTT.

About this clonotype: One end of the junction does not line up with germline, which may come from a read error. The genes are TRBV13 and TRBJ2-3; 7 positions agree with TRBD1. Looked up from germline, CDR1 is PRHDT and CDR2 is FYEKMQ (reference sequence). This CDR3 is 16 amino acids long. The CDR3 sequence is CAGSVAGTEETDTQYF. CDR3 nucleotides: TGTGCCGGCAGCGTAGCCGGGACAGAAGAAACAGATACGCAGTATTTT.

V is TRBV6-5 and J is TRBJ1-5; D not certain. This CDR3 comprises 16 residues. The V end was cut by 4 bases, the J end by 7 bases, with 20 bases between. From germline, CDR1 is MNHEY and CDR2 SVGAGI. The CDR3 DNA reads as TGTGCCAGCAGTTCTCGACAAACGGGGTACGGACAGCCCCAGCATTTT. Translated: CASSSRQTGYGQPQHF.

The rearrangement links TRBV20-1 to TRBJ2-4; 14 bases map to TRBD2. Germline lookup yields CDR1 DFQATT and CDR2 SNEGSKA (reference sequence). V dropped 3 bases and J dropped 13; count of bases not matched to a gene: 8. The CDR3 runs 14 residues. The CDR3 is CSASGLAGGREQYF. CDR3 DNA sequence: TGCAGTGCTAGCGGACTAGCGGGGGGACGGGAGCAGTACTTC.

As for this clonotype: Its ends do not fully match the called genes, so a read error is possible. The rearrangement joins TRBV13 to TRBJ1-1; D is perhaps TRBD1 (5 bases). This CDR3 is 13 amino acids long. The germline gives CDR1 PRHDT, CDR2 FYEKMQ (reference sequence). CDR3 DNA: TGTGCCAGCAGCCACGGAAGGGGTACTGGAGCTTTCTTT. This encodes CASSHGRGTGAFF.

The rearrangement uses TRBV6-5 and TRBJ2-6; 8 nucleotides agree with TRBD1. The V and J ends lost 2 bases and 0 bases, in that order; junction bases with no gene match: 9. CDR1 MNHEY and CDR2 SVGAGI come from the germline V gene. The CDR3 spans 19 residues. CDR3 protein: CASSYHGTGPSSGANVLTF. CDR3 coding DNA: TGTGCCAGCAGTTACCACGGGACAGGCCCCAGCTCTGGGGCCAACGTCCTGACTTTC.

The chain uses TRBV6-2 or TRBV6-3 and TRBJ2-1; TRBD2 agrees at 11 bases. The germline V gene encodes CDR1 MNHEY and CDR2 SVGEGT. The CDR3 runs to 16 residues. Unmatched junction bases numbered 8, after V lost 6 bases and J lost 4 bases. The CDR3 nucleotides are TGTGCCAGCAGCTCCGGGACTAGCGGAAGATACAATGAGCAGTTCTTC. It codes for CASSSGTSGRYNEQFF.

This clonotype appeared many times. The chain employs TRBV7-9 and TRBJ2-1, with D hard to call. The CDR3 is made up of 14 amino acids. The germline V gene has CDR1 SEHNR and CDR2 FQNEAQ (reference sequence). V shed 4 bases and J shed 7 bases, with 14 bases lying between them. CDR3 sequence (DNA): TGTGCCAGCAGCTCCTCTAGTTTTAGTAATGAGCAGTTCTTC. This codes for CASSSSSFSNEQFF.